A selection of T cell receptor beta chains follows, all from one sample in a study of vaccination effects on CD4 cells after COVID-19. Using immunoSEQ multiplex PCR, the repertoire was profiled, and TCRdb retains in-frame clones only, with some absent. The repertoire has about 28,000 clones, less than 85% of them found once; the top ten carry more than 8.5%. Their target antigens are unknown. Sequencing was performed on CD4+ T cells from PBMCs cultured with HCoV-NL63 spike peptides, taken after COVID-19 vaccination. These receptors were obtained from a human donor who received a COVID-19 vaccine. Each CDR3 is given with its conserved first and last residue. A D gene is named only where the DNA matches it firmly. Only part of the rows carry a size: once, few, many, or a class if the clone is expanded.

j_call: TRBJ1-6
clone_size: .
d_call: .
v_call: TRBV21-1
cdr3_nt: TGTGCCAGCAGCACAAACCGGAATTCACCCCTCCACTTT
cdr3_aa: CASSTNRNSPLHF

j_call: TRBJ1-6
clone_size: .
d_call: .
v_call: TRBV5-1
cdr3_nt: TGCGCCAGCAGCTTGTCTCAGGGGCATAATTCACCCCTCCACTTT
cdr3_aa: CASSLSQGHNSPLHF

j_call: TRBJ2-1
clone_size: .
d_call: .
v_call: TRBV5-1
cdr3_nt: TGCGCCAGCAGCTTGGCTGGAAGCTCCTACAATGAGCAGTTCTTC
cdr3_aa: CASSLAGSSYNEQFF

j_call: TRBJ2-1
clone_size: .
d_call: TRBD2
v_call: TRBV7-6
cdr3_nt: TGTGCCAGCAGCTTAGCCCGGGGGGGCCCCTACAATGAGCAGTTCTTC
cdr3_aa: CASSLARGGPYNEQFF

j_call: TRBJ1-3
clone_size: .
d_call: .
v_call: TRBV2
cdr3_nt: TGTGCCAGCACCCATAGGGTCTATGGAAACACCATATATTTT
cdr3_aa: CASTHRVYGNTIYF

j_call: TRBJ2-2
clone_size: .
d_call: TRBD1
v_call: TRBV24-1
cdr3_nt: TGTGCCACCAGTGACCCCGGGACAGGCTTTACCGGGGAGCTGTTTTTT
cdr3_aa: CATSDPGTGFTGELFF

j_call: TRBJ1-6
clone_size: .
d_call: .
v_call: TRBV28
cdr3_nt: TGTGCCACCAGAGATAACGGGCCATCAAATTCACCCCTCCACTTT
cdr3_aa: CATRDNGPSNSPLHF

j_call: TRBJ2-1
clone_size: .
d_call: TRBD2
v_call: TRBV7-2
cdr3_nt: TGTGCCAGCAGCTGGGGGACTAGCGGATACAATGAGCAGTTCTTC
cdr3_aa: CASSWGTSGYNEQFF

j_call: TRBJ1-1
clone_size: .
d_call: .
v_call: TRBV3-1/TRBV3-2
cdr3_nt: TGTGCCAGCAGCCAAGGGGGCGTTGGGGATCGGAGCACTGAAGCTTTCTTT
cdr3_aa: CASSQGGVGDRSTEAFF

j_call: TRBJ2-7
clone_size: .
d_call: TRBD1
v_call: TRBV5-6
cdr3_nt: TGTGCCAGCAGCTTGCGGCAGGGGGTAACCTACGAGCAGTACTTC
cdr3_aa: CASSLRQGVTYEQYF

j_call: TRBJ1-2
clone_size: .
d_call: TRBD1
v_call: TRBV7-8
cdr3_nt: TGTGCCAGCAGCCCTGACAGGGGGACCGGCTACACCTTC
cdr3_aa: CASSPDRGTGYTF

j_call: TRBJ2-1
clone_size: few
d_call: .
v_call: TRBV5-1
cdr3_nt: TGCGCCAGCAGCTTAACGATACAGGGCTCCTACAATGAGCAGTTCTTC
cdr3_aa: CASSLTIQGSYNEQFF

j_call: TRBJ2-6
clone_size: .
d_call: .
v_call: TRBV4-1
cdr3_nt: TGCGCCAGCAGCCAAGGTAGTCGGGCATCTGGGGCCAACGTCCTGACTTTC
cdr3_aa: CASSQGSRASGANVLTF

j_call: TRBJ1-1
clone_size: .
d_call: .
v_call: TRBV5-1
cdr3_nt: TGCGCCAGCAGCTTTGGGGAGAAAGGGAGCACTGAAGCTTTCTTT
cdr3_aa: CASSFGEKGSTEAFF

j_call: TRBJ2-1
clone_size: few
d_call: .
v_call: TRBV12-5
cdr3_nt: TGTGCTAGTGGTTTTGGCAGATACAATGAGCAGTTCTTC
cdr3_aa: CASGFGRYNEQFF

j_call: TRBJ1-5
clone_size: .
d_call: .
v_call: TRBV18
cdr3_nt: TGTGCCAGCTCACCTGATTTTGCAGGAAATCAGCCCCAGCATTTT
cdr3_aa: CASSPDFAGNQPQHF

j_call: TRBJ1-2
clone_size: .
d_call: TRBD1
v_call: TRBV25-1
cdr3_nt: TGTGCCAGCACCGGGGACAGACCCACTGCAGTCTACACCTTC
cdr3_aa: CASTGDRPTAVYTF

j_call: TRBJ1-1
clone_size: .
d_call: .
v_call: TRBV6-2/TRBV6-3
cdr3_nt: TGTGCCAGCAGTTCTGGGGTGAGGAACACTGAAGCTTTCTTT
cdr3_aa: CASSSGVRNTEAFF

j_call: TRBJ2-1
clone_size: medium-sized
d_call: .
v_call: TRBV2
cdr3_nt: TGTGCCAGCAGTGGGGCCGGGGGCGGCAATGAGCAGTTCTTC
cdr3_aa: CASSGAGGGNEQFF

j_call: TRBJ2-7
clone_size: once
d_call: TRBD1
v_call: TRBV18
cdr3_nt: TGTGCCAGCTCACCACCGAGAGCCCAGGACAGGGACATCTACGAGCAGTACTTC
cdr3_aa: CASSPPRAQDRDIYEQYF

j_call: TRBJ1-1
clone_size: .
d_call: TRBD1
v_call: TRBV19
cdr3_nt: TGTGCCAGTAGTATCTCCGGGACAGGGGCACACCCTGAAGCTTTCTTT
cdr3_aa: CASSISGTGAHPEAFF

j_call: TRBJ2-1
clone_size: .
d_call: .
v_call: TRBV4-1
cdr3_nt: TGCGCCAGCAGCCAAGGGGGTCTAGACTACAATGAGCAGTTCTTC
cdr3_aa: CASSQGGLDYNEQFF

j_call: TRBJ1-4
clone_size: .
d_call: .
v_call: TRBV7-2
cdr3_nt: TGTGCCAGCAGCCTTGCCCGGGGAACTAATGAAAAACTGTTTTTT
cdr3_aa: CASSLARGTNEKLFF

j_call: TRBJ1-1
clone_size: .
d_call: .
v_call: TRBV7-9
cdr3_nt: TGTGCCAGCAGCTTAGGCAGTGTGAACACTGAAGCTTTCTTT
cdr3_aa: CASSLGSVNTEAFF

j_call: TRBJ2-3
clone_size: .
d_call: .
v_call: TRBV6-5
cdr3_nt: TGTGCCAGCAGTAGCTGGGCAGATACGCAGTATTTT
cdr3_aa: CASSSWADTQYF